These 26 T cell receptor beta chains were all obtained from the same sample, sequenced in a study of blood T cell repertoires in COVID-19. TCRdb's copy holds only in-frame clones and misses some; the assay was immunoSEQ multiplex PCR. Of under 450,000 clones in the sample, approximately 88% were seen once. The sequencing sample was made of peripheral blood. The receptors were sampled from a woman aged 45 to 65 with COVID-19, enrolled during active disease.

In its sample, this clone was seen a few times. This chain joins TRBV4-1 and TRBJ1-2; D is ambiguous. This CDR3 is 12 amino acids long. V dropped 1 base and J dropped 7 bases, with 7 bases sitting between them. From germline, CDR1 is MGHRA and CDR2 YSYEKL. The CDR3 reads CASSQGLAGYTF. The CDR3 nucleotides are TGCGCCAGCAGCCAAGGTCTGGCTGGCTACACCTTC.

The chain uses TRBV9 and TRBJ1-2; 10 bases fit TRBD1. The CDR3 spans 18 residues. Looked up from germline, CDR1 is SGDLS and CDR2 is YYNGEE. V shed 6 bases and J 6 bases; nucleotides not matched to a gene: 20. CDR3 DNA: TGTGCCAGCACAATGGGGACAGGGGCCGCCGGACGGAAGGATGGCTACACCTTC. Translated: CASTMGTGAAGRKDGYTF. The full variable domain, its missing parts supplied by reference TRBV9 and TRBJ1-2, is DSGVTQTPKHLITATGQRVTLRCSPRSGDLSVYWYQQSLDQGLQFLIQYYNGEERAKGNILERFSAQQFPDLHSELNLSSLELGDSALYFCASTMGTGAAGRKDGYTFGSGTRLTVV.

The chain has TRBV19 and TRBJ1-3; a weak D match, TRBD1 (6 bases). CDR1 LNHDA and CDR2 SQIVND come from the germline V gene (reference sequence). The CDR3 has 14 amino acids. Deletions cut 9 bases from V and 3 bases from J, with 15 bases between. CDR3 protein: CASFTGFGGNTIYF. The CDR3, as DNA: TGTGCCAGCTTCACAGGGTTTGGTGGAAACACCATATATTTT.

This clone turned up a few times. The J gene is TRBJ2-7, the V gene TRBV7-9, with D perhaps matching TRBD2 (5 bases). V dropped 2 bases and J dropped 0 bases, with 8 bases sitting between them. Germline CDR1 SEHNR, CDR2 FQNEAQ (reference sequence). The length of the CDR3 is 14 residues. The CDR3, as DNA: TGTGCCAGCAGCTTATCGGGGTCCTCCTACGAGCAGTACTTC. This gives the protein CASSLSGSSYEQYF.

CDR3 loop: CASSPPLAGYTDTQYF. The CDR3 DNA reads as TGTGCCAGTAGCCCTCCACTAGCGGGGTACACAGATACGCAGTATTTT. The chain recombines TRBV19 with TRBJ2-3; 10 nucleotides match TRBD2. CDR3 length equals 16 residues. V gave up 6 bases and J gave up 2 bases; unmatched junction bases: 8. Germline CDR1 reads LNHDA; CDR2 reads SQIVND (reference sequence).

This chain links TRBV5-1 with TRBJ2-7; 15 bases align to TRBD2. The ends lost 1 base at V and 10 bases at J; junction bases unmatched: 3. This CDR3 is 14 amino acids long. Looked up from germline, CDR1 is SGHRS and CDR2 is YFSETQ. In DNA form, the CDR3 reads TGCGCCAGCAGCTTGCGGACTAGCGGGGGGGATCAGTACTTC. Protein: CASSLRTSGGDQYF.

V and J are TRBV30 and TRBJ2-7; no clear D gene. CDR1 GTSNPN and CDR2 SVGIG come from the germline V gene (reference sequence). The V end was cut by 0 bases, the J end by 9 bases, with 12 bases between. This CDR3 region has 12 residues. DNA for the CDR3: TGTGCCTGGAGTGTAGTCAGTGAACGGCAGTACTTC. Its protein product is CAWSVVSERQYF.

The CDR3 region is CASSFGGRGKATNEKLFF. In DNA, the CDR3 is TGTGCCAGCAGCTTCGGGGGAAGAGGTAAGGCAACTAATGAAAAACTGTTTTTT. The chain employs TRBV5-5 and TRBJ1-4; TRBD1 might be the D (5 bases). CDR1 is SGHKS, CDR2 YYEKEE, per germline (reference sequence). V was clipped by 2 bases and J by 0 bases, with 17 bases between them. This CDR3 is 18 amino acids long. Using reference TRBV5-5 and TRBJ1-4 for the parts outside the CDR3, the full variable domain is DAGVTQSPTHLIKTRGQQVTLRCSPISGHKSVSWYQQVLGQGPQFIFQYYEKEERGRGNFPDRFSARQFPNYSSELNVNALLLGDSALYLCASSFGGRGKATNEKLFFGSGTQLSVL.

CDR3: CASSSTSGVREQFF. In nucleotides, the CDR3 is TGTGCCAGCAGCTCGACTAGCGGGGTTCGTGAGCAGTTCTTC. V usage is TRBV7-2 and J usage is TRBJ2-1; 11 nucleotides line up with TRBD2. The trim removed 4 bases at V and 9 bases at J, leaving 5 bases unmatched. CDR1 and CDR2 (germline): SGHTA, FQGNSA. This CDR3 comprises 14 residues.

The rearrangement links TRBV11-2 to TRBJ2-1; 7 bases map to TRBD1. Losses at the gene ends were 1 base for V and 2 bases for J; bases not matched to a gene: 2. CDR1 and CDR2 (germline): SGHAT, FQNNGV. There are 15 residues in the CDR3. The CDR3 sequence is CASSLGGGPYNEQFF. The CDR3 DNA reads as TGTGCCAGCAGCTTAGGAGGGGGCCCCTACAATGAGCAGTTCTTC.

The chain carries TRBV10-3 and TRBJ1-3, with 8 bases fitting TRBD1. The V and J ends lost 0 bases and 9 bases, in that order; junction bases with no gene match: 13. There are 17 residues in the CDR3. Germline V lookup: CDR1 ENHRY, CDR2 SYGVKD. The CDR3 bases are TGTGCCATCAGTGAGTCGGGCCGACAGGGGTGGTTGAGCACCATATATTTT. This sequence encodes CAISESGRQGWLSTIYF.

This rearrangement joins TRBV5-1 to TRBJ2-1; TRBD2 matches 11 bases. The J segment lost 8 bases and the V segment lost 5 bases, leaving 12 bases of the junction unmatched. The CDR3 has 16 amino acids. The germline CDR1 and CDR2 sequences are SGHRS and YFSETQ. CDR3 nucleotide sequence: TGCGCCAGCAGTTATGGAACGCTAGCGGGGGGAGATGAGCAGTTCTTC. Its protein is CASSYGTLAGGDEQFF.

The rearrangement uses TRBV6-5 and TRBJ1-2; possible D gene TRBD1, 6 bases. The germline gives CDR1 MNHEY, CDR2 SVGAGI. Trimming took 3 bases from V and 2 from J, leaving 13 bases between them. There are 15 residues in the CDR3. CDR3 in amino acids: CASSYDRIRNYGYTF. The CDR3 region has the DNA TGTGCCAGCAGTTATGACAGGATCCGCAACTATGGCTACACCTTC.

DNA of the CDR3: TGTGCCAGCAAGCTAGCGGCGGGGGGGGCGCAGTATTTT. Amino acids: CASKLAAGGAQYF. The chain is built from TRBV2 and TRBJ2-3, with TRBD2 identical over 9 bases. This CDR3 contains 13 residues. With V trimmed by 7 bases and J by 10 bases, 9 bases remained unmatched. The V gene's germline CDR1 is SNHLY and CDR2 FYNNEI.

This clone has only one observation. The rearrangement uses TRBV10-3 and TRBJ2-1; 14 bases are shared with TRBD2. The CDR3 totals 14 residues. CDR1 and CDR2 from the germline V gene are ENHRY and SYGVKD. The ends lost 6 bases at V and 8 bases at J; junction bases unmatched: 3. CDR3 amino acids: CAIRTSGGVDEQFF. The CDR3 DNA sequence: TGTGCCATCAGGACTAGCGGGGGGGTGGATGAGCAGTTCTTC.

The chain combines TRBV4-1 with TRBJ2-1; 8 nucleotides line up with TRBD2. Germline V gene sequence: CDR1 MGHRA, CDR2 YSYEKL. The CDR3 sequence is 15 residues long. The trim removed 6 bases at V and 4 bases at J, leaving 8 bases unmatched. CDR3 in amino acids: CASSPNGGAYNEQFF. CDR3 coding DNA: TGCGCCAGCAGTCCTAACGGGGGGGCATACAATGAGCAGTTCTTC.

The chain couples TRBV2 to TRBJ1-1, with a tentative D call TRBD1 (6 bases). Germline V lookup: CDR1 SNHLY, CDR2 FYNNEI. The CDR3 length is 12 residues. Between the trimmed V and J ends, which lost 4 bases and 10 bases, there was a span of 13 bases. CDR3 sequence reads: CASSVRQGRAFF. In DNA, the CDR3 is TGTGCCAGCAGTGTCCGTCAGGGGAGAGCTTTCTTT.

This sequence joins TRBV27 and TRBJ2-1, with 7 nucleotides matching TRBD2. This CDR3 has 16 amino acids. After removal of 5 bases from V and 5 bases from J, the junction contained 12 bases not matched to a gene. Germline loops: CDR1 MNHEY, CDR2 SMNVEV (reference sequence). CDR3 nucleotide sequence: TGTGCCAGCAGTCCATTCTGGACTAGTGGCGACAATGAGCAGTTCTTC. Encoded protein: CASSPFWTSGDNEQFF.

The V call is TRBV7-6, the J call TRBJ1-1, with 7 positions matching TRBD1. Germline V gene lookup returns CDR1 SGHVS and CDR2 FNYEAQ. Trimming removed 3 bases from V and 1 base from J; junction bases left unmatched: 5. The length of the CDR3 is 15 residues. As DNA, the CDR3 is TGTGCCAGCAGCTTTACCGGGACAGCGAACACTGAAGCTTTCTTT. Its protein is CASSFTGTANTEAFF.

CDR3 loop: CASSQDPGQGGQYF. The CDR3 DNA reads TGTGCCAGCAGCCAAGATCCGGGACAGGGAGGGCAGTACTTC. This rearrangement joins TRBV3-1 (or the pseudogene TRBV3-2) to TRBJ2-7; 9 bases map to TRBD1. Germline values: CDR1 LGHDT, CDR2 YNNKEL (reference sequence). The CDR3 is 14 amino acids. Germline trimming cut 0 bases from V and 9 bases from J; bases unmatched to any gene: 6.

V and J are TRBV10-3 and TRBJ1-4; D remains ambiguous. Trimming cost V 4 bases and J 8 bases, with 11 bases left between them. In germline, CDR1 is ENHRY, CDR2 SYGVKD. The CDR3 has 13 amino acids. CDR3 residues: CAISGGNGEKLFF. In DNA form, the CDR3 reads TGTGCCATCAGTGGAGGCAATGGAGAAAAACTGTTTTTT.

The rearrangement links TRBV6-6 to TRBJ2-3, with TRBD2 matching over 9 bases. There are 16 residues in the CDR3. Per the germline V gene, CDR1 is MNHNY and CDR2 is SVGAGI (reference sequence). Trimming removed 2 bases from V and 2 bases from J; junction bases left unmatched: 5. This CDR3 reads CASSYERTSVTDTQYF. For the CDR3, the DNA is TGTGCCAGCAGTTACGAAAGGACTAGCGTCACAGATACGCAGTATTTT.

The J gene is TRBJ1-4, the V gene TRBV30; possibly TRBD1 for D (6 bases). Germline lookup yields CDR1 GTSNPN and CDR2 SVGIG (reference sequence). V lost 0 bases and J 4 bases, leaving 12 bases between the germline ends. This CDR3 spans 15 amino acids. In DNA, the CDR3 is TGTGCCTGGAGTGTACCGGACAGTCTTAATGAAAAACTGTTTTTT. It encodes CAWSVPDSLNEKLFF.

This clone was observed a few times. The CDR3 sequence is CASSLDRGSGNTIYF. The CDR3 coding sequence is TGTGCCAGCAGCCTGGACAGGGGATCTGGAAACACCATATATTTT. The chain recombines TRBV5-4 with TRBJ1-3, with 9 nucleotides matching TRBD1. From germline, CDR1 is SGHNT and CDR2 YYREEE (reference sequence). CDR3 size: 15 residues. V shed 4 bases, J shed 1 base, and the junction held 3 bases outside the gene matches.

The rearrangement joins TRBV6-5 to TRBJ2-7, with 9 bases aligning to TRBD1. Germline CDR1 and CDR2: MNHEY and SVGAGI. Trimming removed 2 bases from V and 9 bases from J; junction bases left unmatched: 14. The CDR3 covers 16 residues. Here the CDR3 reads CASSYPWDRVGSVQYF. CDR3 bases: TGTGCCAGCAGTTACCCCTGGGACAGGGTGGGGTCGGTGCAGTACTTC.

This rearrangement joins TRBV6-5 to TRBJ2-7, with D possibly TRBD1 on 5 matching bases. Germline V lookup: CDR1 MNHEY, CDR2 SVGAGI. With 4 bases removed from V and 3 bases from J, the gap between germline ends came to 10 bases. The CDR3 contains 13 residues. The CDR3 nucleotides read TGTGCCAGCAGTTCGACAGATTACTACGAGCAGTACTTC. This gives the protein CASSSTDYYEQYF.